This T cell receptor (beta chain) came from a study of cytomegalovirus exposure and HLA in healthy donors. Findings and limits, study-wide: Some V segments, including TRBV6-2 and TRBV6-3, were excluded as indistinguishable. Cytomegalovirus-associated status was assigned to 164 TCR beta chains.

Germline CDR1 reads SNHLY; CDR2 reads FYNNEI. The CDR3 is 15 amino acids. V lost 11 bases and J lost 0, with 14 bases in between. The donors comprised healthy bone marrow donors. With respect to this clone: What it binds is unknown.

Both 60 Vbeta primers and 13 Jbeta primers went into the PCR. Method: immunoSEQ multiplex PCR; TCRdb's copy keeps in-frame clones and lacks some. The sample records 150,000 to 200,000 clones, roughly 83% being singletons. Sequenced input: PBMCs. The V call is TRBV2, the J call TRBJ2-6, with D possibly being TRBD1 (6 bases). The receptor comes from a woman aged 50 to 60 in good health and CMV-seronegative. The CDR3 spells CASTGQLSGANVLTF. The DNA for the CDR3 is TGTGCCTCTACAGGACAGCTCTCTGGGGCCAACGTCCTGACTTTC.